This TCR beta chain was sequenced during a study of identifying expanded T cells in peripheral blood. Study conclusions and caveats: Over around two and four weeks, about 15 and 18 clones changed, versus around 1.2 between replicates.

Healthy donors had no documented immune events, such as infections, while sampled. In the case of this clone: Its cognate antigen is unknown.

The V gene lost 0 bases and the J gene lost 7 bases, with 14 bases spanning the gap. Germline V gives CDR1 SGDLS, CDR2 YYNGEE. The CDR3 spans 15 residues. The protocol was immunoSEQ multiplex PCR, while the TCRdb copy is restricted to in-frame clones and leaves out a portion. Of about 76,000 clones listed, 84% are singletons. The sample taken for sequencing was blood. This clonotype originated in a person aged 18 to 69 in good health. V gene TRBV9 combines with J gene TRBJ1-5, with unresolved D. For the CDR3, the DNA is TGTGCCAGCAGCGTAGACGGCGGGAAGGGCCAGCCCCAGCATTTT. Its translation is CASSVDGGKGQPQHF.